The 22 T cell receptor beta chains below all came from one sample that was sequenced in a study of CD8 T cells in Susac syndrome. When the RNA was reverse transcribed, random hexamers were used with an input of about 0.5 to 1 ug. MiXCR, run by TCRdb on the immunoSEQ multiplex PCR reads, gives a single entry per CDR3 protein. The profile covers about 250,000 distinct CDR3 sequences, with around 95% appearing a single time and 0.07% to 0.09% taken by the ten largest. Material for sequencing was CD4+ T cells from PBMCs. The source is a human donor with multiple sclerosis.

This clonotype came up once. In DNA, the CDR3 is TGCGCCAGCAGCTTGGGGGACAGAACGAATTCACCCCTCCACTTT. It encodes CASSLGDRTNSPLHF. The V call is TRBV5-1, the J call TRBJ1-6; 7 bases are a match to TRBD1. The CDR3 runs to 15 residues. CDR1 is SGHRS and CDR2 is YFSETQ in the germline V gene. V was pared by 0 bases and J by 7 bases, with 4 bases of the junction left unmatched.

This chain connects TRBV7-9 to TRBJ2-7; 9 bases match TRBD2. The ends lost 8 bases at V and 4 bases at J; junction bases unmatched: 9. The CDR3 loop spans 14 amino acids. CDR1 SEHNR and CDR2 FQNEAQ come from the germline V gene (reference sequence). The CDR3 region has the DNA TGTGCCAGCGGTAATGGAGGACTAGCGTACGAGCAGTACTTC. This gives the protein CASGNGGLAYEQYF.

This chain uses TRBV7-2 with TRBJ1-1; no clear D gene. Germline V gives CDR1 SGHTA, CDR2 FQGNSA. The CDR3 runs to 13 residues. The V end lost 1 base, the J end lost 2 bases, and 5 bases lay between the germline ends. The CDR3 region has the DNA TGTGCCAGCAGCTTAGGTTTTAACACTGAAGCTTTCTTT. Translated, it gives CASSLGFNTEAFF.

V usage is TRBV29-1 and J usage is TRBJ2-2, with 9 bases identical to TRBD1. Germline CDR1 and CDR2: SQVTM and ANQGSEA. The CDR3 runs to 12 residues. V dropped 7 bases and J dropped 5; count of bases not matched to a gene: 2. The CDR3 DNA follows: TGCAGCGCCGGACAGGGGACCGGGGAGCTGTTTTTT. It codes for CSAGQGTGELFF.

The chain uses TRBV2 and TRBJ2-2; either TRBD1 or TRBD2 may supply D (5 bases each). CDR3 size: 16 residues. The germline CDR1 and CDR2 sequences are SNHLY and FYNNEI. V was trimmed by 11 bases and J by 3 bases, leaving 22 bases between them. CDR3: CAPYRRTRYDTGELFF. The CDR3 DNA is TGTGCCCCCTACAGGAGGACACGGTACGACACCGGGGAGCTGTTTTTT.

The chain uses TRBV20-1 and TRBJ2-7, with 8 bases aligning to TRBD2. The CDR3 has 14 residues. Trimming at V came to 3 bases and at J to 3 bases, leaving 7 bases not matched to a gene. Germline CDR1 and CDR2: DFQATT and SNEGSKA (reference sequence). The CDR3 coding sequence is TGCAGTGCTAGCAGGCGGGGGGCCCACTACGAGCAGTACTTC. Translated: CSASRRGAHYEQYF.

V is TRBV20-1 and J is TRBJ1-1, with a weak D call TRBD1 (6 bases). The germline V gene encodes CDR1 DFQATT and CDR2 SNEGSKA (reference sequence). The CDR3 is made up of 12 amino acids. V lost 2 bases to trimming and J lost 7 bases, with 11 bases between them. For the CDR3, the DNA is TGCAGTGCTAGATACCAGGGGAATGAAGCTTTCTTT. Translated, it gives CSARYQGNEAFF.

The chain joins TRBV25-1 to TRBJ2-2; 7 bases align to TRBD1. Germline CDR1 and CDR2: MGHDK and SYGVNS. This CDR3 contains 16 residues. Trimming at V came to 5 bases and at J to 4 bases, leaving 10 bases not matched to a gene. Here the CDR3 reads CASSTTRDSFTGELFF. The DNA for the CDR3 is TGTGCCAGCAGTACAACCCGGGACAGCTTCACCGGGGAGCTGTTTTTT.

V gene TRBV20-1 combines with J gene TRBJ1-5; weak D call: TRBD1 (5 bases). Germline lookup yields CDR1 DFQATT and CDR2 SNEGSKA (reference sequence). CDR3 length: 17 amino acids. Trimming took off 3 bases at V and 0 bases at J, with 18 bases between the two ends. This CDR3 is CSARAGWPPSSNQPQHF. In nucleotides, the CDR3 is TGCAGTGCTAGGGCAGGGTGGCCCCCCTCTAGCAATCAGCCCCAGCATTTT.

The V call is TRBV12-3 or TRBV12-4, the J call TRBJ2-1; D not resolved. The ends were cut back, 2 bases at V and 5 bases at J, with 10 bases in the middle. CDR3 length: 14 amino acids. The CDR3 bases are TGTGCCAGCAGTTTAATGGCAGCCAACAATGAGCAGTTCTTC. Its translation is CASSLMAANNEQFF.

The table lists this clonotype with a count of one. This chain joins TRBV7-9 and TRBJ2-3; 11 bases map to TRBD2. Trimming cost V 5 bases and J 4 bases; bases outside gene matches: 17. The V gene's germline CDR1 is SEHNR and CDR2 FQNEAQ (reference sequence). The CDR3 contains 19 residues. The CDR3 protein is CASSPQPKILAGGSDTQYF. For the CDR3, the DNA is TGTGCCAGCAGCCCTCAGCCCAAGATTCTAGCGGGGGGCTCAGATACGCAGTATTTT.

There are many counts of this clonotype. The chain is built from TRBV7-9 and TRBJ2-2; unclear D gene. Germline loops: CDR1 SEHNR, CDR2 FQNEAQ (reference sequence). Trimming removed 5 bases from V and 2 bases from J, with 0 bases in between. This CDR3 region has 11 residues. CDR3 protein: CASSNTGELFF. The CDR3 region has the DNA TGTGCCAGCAGCAACACCGGGGAGCTGTTTTTT. Filled out from reference TRBV7-9 and TRBJ2-2, the complete variable domain reads DTGVSQNPRHKITKRGQNVTFRCDPISEHNRLYWYRQTLGQGPEFLTYFQNEAQLEKSRLLSDRFSAERPKGSFSTLEIQRTEQGDSAMYLCASSNTGELFFGEGSRLTVL.

The gene calls are TRBV6-1 and TRBJ2-7; 7 positions match TRBD1. Germline V lookup: CDR1 MNHNS, CDR2 SASEGT. V was clipped by 2 bases and J by 2 bases; unmatched bases: 3. The CDR3 spans 14 residues. CDR3 DNA: TGTGCCAGCAGTGAAAGGGGGCGCCCCTACGAGCAGTACTTC. Amino acid sequence: CASSERGRPYEQYF.

Only one count was recorded for this clonotype. The chain couples TRBV20-1 to TRBJ2-3, with D maybe TRBD2 (5 bases). CDR3 length equals 12 residues. Trimming pared 2 bases from V and 2 bases from J, leaving 5 bases between. Germline V lookup: CDR1 DFQATT, CDR2 SNEGSKA (reference sequence). In DNA form, the CDR3 reads TGCAGTGCTAGACTAGCCACAGATACGCAGTATTTT. Translation: CSARLATDTQYF.

J is TRBJ1-6 and V is TRBV13, with unresolved D. Germline loops: CDR1 PRHDT, CDR2 FYEKMQ (reference sequence). Trimming took 0 bases from V and 13 from J, leaving 7 bases between them. The CDR3 loop spans 12 amino acids. This CDR3 reads CASSLGPPPLHF. CDR3 in DNA: TGTGCCAGCAGCTTAGGCCCGCCCCCCCTCCACTTT.

The chain is built from TRBV3-1 and TRBJ2-7; D is uncertain. The CDR3 is made up of 15 amino acids. Trimming cost V 4 bases and J 3 bases, with 16 bases left between them. CDR1 and CDR2 from the germline V gene are LGHDT and YNNKEL (reference sequence). DNA for the CDR3: TGTGCCAGCAGCCCAGGCTTAGGCGGATTCTACGAGCAGTACGTC. Protein product: CASSPGLGGFYEQYV.

The rearrangement uses TRBV27 and TRBJ2-7, with 13 nucleotides matching TRBD2. The length of the CDR3 is 16 residues. CDR1 is MNHEY and CDR2 is SMNVEV in the germline V gene (reference sequence). V shed 4 bases and J 7 bases; nucleotides not matched to a gene: 10. The CDR3 here is CASSSLTSGRAEEQYV. In DNA, the CDR3 is TGTGCCAGCAGTTCCCTAACTAGCGGGAGGGCTGAGGAGCAGTACGTC.

This chain links TRBV19 with TRBJ2-1; a possible D gene is TRBD2 (6 bases). The CDR3 covers 11 residues. Per germline, CDR1 LNHDA and CDR2 SQIVND (reference sequence). The chain's CDR3 is CAGGPHNEQFF. In nucleotides, the CDR3 is TGTGCGGGGGGTCCCCACAATGAGCAGTTCTTC.

The chain recombines TRBV9 with TRBJ2-3; maybe TRBD1 (5 bases). CDR3 size: 16 residues. Per germline, CDR1 SGDLS and CDR2 YYNGEE. Trimming took 0 bases from V and 5 from J, leaving 16 bases between them. The CDR3: CASSVAAGQLGDTQYF. Written as DNA, the CDR3 is TGTGCCAGCAGCGTAGCGGCAGGGCAACTGGGAGATACGCAGTATTTT. Full variable domain (remainder filled in from reference TRBV9 and TRBJ2-3): DSGVTQTPKHLITATGQRVTLRCSPRSGDLSVYWYQQSLDQGLQFLIQYYNGEERAKGNILERFSAQQFPDLHSELNLSSLELGDSALYFCASSVAAGQLGDTQYFGPGTRLTVL.

The chain uses TRBV7-3 and TRBJ1-1; a possible D gene is TRBD1 (6 bases). Germline V gene lookup returns CDR1 SGHTA and CDR2 FQGTGA. This CDR3 is 15 amino acids long. V lost 0 bases and J lost 1, with 9 bases in between. This CDR3 is CASSLTAGANTEAFF. The CDR3 bases are TGTGCCAGCAGCTTAACCGCGGGGGCGAACACTGAAGCTTTCTTT.

V is TRBV5-4 and J is TRBJ2-7, with D perhaps TRBD1 (6 bases). V was trimmed by 0 bases and J by 9 bases, leaving 19 bases between them. The V gene's germline CDR1 is SGHNT and CDR2 YYREEE (reference sequence). This CDR3 spans 15 amino acids. The CDR3 nucleotides read TGTGCCAGCAGCTTGGGGCCAGGGGAGTCCGGGCGGCAGTACTTC. Its protein is CASSLGPGESGRQYF.

J is TRBJ1-1 and V is TRBV7-3; D unclear. Trimming pared 2 bases from V and 1 base from J, leaving 8 bases between. Per the germline V gene, CDR1 is SGHTA and CDR2 is FQGTGA. The CDR3 sequence is 14 residues long. DNA for the CDR3: TGTGCCAGCAGCTTATTTTCAGGGAACACTGAAGCTTTCTTT. Amino acid sequence: CASSLFSGNTEAFF.